This T cell receptor beta chain was sequenced for a study of blood T cell repertoires in COVID-19. Study context: The study drew acute and convalescent COVID-19 samples from the United States, Italy and Spain. PBMCs, B-cell-depleted T cells, or T cells provided the cDNA or gDNA that made up the material.

The data were produced by immunoSEQ multiplex PCR, yet TCRdb's version contains in-frame clones alone and is incomplete. Of approximately 77,000 clones listed, 70% to 90% were seen once; the top ten hold approximately 20%. The germline V gene encodes CDR1 GTSNPN and CDR2 SVGIG (reference sequence). Germline trimming cut 2 bases from V and 8 bases from J; bases unmatched to any gene: 14. The CDR3 is 17 amino acids. V gene TRBV30 combines with J gene TRBJ2-1; 11 bases agree with TRBD2. Sequencing input: peripheral blood. The source of this sequence is a woman aged 60-75 years with acute or convalescent COVID-19. CDR3 sequence: CAWSRGDGTSGPYEQFF. For the CDR3, the DNA is TGTGCCTGGAGTAGAGGGGATGGGACTAGCGGTCCTTATGAGCAGTTCTTC.